These 30 T cell receptor beta chains were all obtained from the same sample, sequenced in a study of T cell responses to AZD1222 COVID-19 vaccine. The data were produced by immunoSEQ multiplex PCR, yet TCRdb's version contains in-frame clones alone and is incomplete. The data contain approximately 150,000 clones, more than 85% of them singletons. This specimen consisted of peripheral blood, obtained after recovery from COVID-19. Receptors were obtained from an adult who had recovered from COVID-19.

This chain links TRBV2 with TRBJ2-7, with D perhaps matching TRBD1 (6 bases). The V end lost 5 bases, the J end lost 3 bases, and 17 bases lay between the germline ends. The CDR3 covers 15 residues. CDR1 SNHLY and CDR2 FYNNEI come from the germline V gene. CDR3 coding DNA: TGTGCCAGCAGTCCCCGGGACAAATACAACTACGAGCAGTACTTC. Encoded protein: CASSPRDKYNYEQYF.

The chain uses TRBV10-2 and TRBJ2-5, with 9 bases fitting TRBD2. V was clipped by 6 bases and J by 5 bases; unmatched bases: 7. This CDR3 comprises 14 residues. Germline V gene sequence: CDR1 WSHSY, CDR2 SAAADI. CDR3: CASRLAGLGETQYF. The CDR3, as DNA: TGCGCCAGCAGGCTAGCGGGATTGGGGGAGACCCAGTACTTC.

This clone was picked up a small number of times. The V call is TRBV3-1 (or the pseudogene TRBV3-2), the J call TRBJ1-2; weak D call: TRBD1 (5 bases). CDR1 is LGHDT and CDR2 is YNNKEL in the germline V gene (reference sequence). V was trimmed by 0 bases and J by 3 bases, leaving 11 bases between them. The CDR3 totals 15 residues. CDR3 DNA sequence: TGTGCCAGCAGCCAAGATCGGGGGTTTTACTATGGCTACACCTTC. It is translated as CASSQDRGFYYGYTF.

This clone has more than one count but fewer than ten. This chain joins TRBV2 and TRBJ2-7; D unclear. Germline-derived CDR1 and CDR2 are SNHLY and FYNNEI. This CDR3 has 11 amino acids. The ends were cut back, 6 bases at V and 6 bases at J, with 9 bases in the middle. The CDR3 DNA reads as TGTGCCAGCAGGTCTAGATCCGAGCAGTACTTC. It yields the protein CASRSRSEQYF.

V and J are TRBV2 and TRBJ1-5, with D perhaps TRBD1 (5 bases). Deletions cut 2 bases from V and 0 bases from J, with 8 bases between. CDR3 length equals 15 residues. The germline CDR1 and CDR2 sequences are SNHLY and FYNNEI. DNA for the CDR3: TGTGCCAGCAGTGAACGGGGACCTAGCAATCAGCCCCAGCATTTT. This gives the protein CASSERGPSNQPQHF.

The chain combines TRBV19 with TRBJ1-4, with 9 positions matching TRBD1. The trim removed 4 bases at V and 8 bases at J, leaving 5 bases unmatched. CDR1 and CDR2 from the germline V gene are LNHDA and SQIVND (reference sequence). CDR3 size: 14 residues. This CDR3 is CASSTRTGEEKLFF. The CDR3 region has the DNA TGTGCCAGTAGTACACGGACAGGGGAAGAAAAACTGTTTTTT. Looking up the rest from reference TRBV19 and TRBJ1-4 gives the full variable domain: DGGITQSPKYLFRKEGQNVTLSCEQNLNHDAMYWYRQDPGQGLRLIYYSQIVNDFQKGDIAEGYSVSREKKESFPLTVTSAQKNPTAFYLCASSTRTGEEKLFFGSGTQLSVL.

CDR3 sequence (DNA): TGTGCCAGCAGCCAAGCACACGAGCAGTACTTC. This codes for CASSQAHEQYF. The chain has TRBV3-1 (or the pseudogene TRBV3-2) and TRBJ2-7, with D unclear. V was shortened by 1 base and J by 5 bases, with 3 bases between the two germline ends. This CDR3 spans 11 amino acids. Germline-derived CDR1 and CDR2 are LGHDT and YNNKEL (reference sequence).

The chain links TRBV9 to TRBJ1-2; TRBD1 might be the D (5 bases). V gave up 2 bases and J gave up 0 bases, with 11 bases separating them. The CDR3 extends over 15 amino acids. Per the germline V gene, CDR1 is SGDLS and CDR2 is YYNGEE. CDR3 sequence: CASSVYRMANYGYTF. For the CDR3, the DNA is TGTGCCAGCAGCGTGTACAGGATGGCTAACTATGGCTACACCTTC.

V gene TRBV7-2 combines with J gene TRBJ2-5, with 7 bases that match TRBD2. The germline V gene encodes CDR1 SGHTA and CDR2 FQGNSA. The V gene end was trimmed by 4 bases and the J gene end by 2 bases; junction bases not matched to a gene: 7. This CDR3 has 15 residues. CDR3 loop: CASSYNGRLQETQYF. As DNA, the CDR3 is TGTGCCAGCAGCTACAACGGGAGGCTACAAGAGACCCAGTACTTC.

This clone occurred once. The gene calls are TRBV19 and TRBJ1-5, with D possibly matching TRBD1 (6 bases). V was shortened by 3 bases and J by 7 bases, with 19 bases between the two germline ends. The germline V gene has CDR1 LNHDA and CDR2 SQIVND (reference sequence). There are 16 residues in the CDR3. The CDR3 nucleotides are TGTGCCAGTAGTATTTGGAGCGGGCAGGGGCACCAGCCCCAGCATTTT. Its translation is CASSIWSGQGHQPQHF. The full variable domain, in which reference TRBV19 and TRBJ1-5 provide the parts outside the CDR3, is DGGITQSPKYLFRKEGQNVTLSCEQNLNHDAMYWYRQDPGQGLRLIYYSQIVNDFQKGDIAEGYSVSREKKESFPLTVTSAQKNPTAFYLCASSIWSGQGHQPQHFGDGTRLSIL.

The rearrangement joins TRBV6-1 to TRBJ2-7; 7 bases line up with TRBD1. The CDR3 spans 13 residues. Germline V lookup: CDR1 MNHNS, CDR2 SASEGT. J gave up 5 bases and V 6 bases, and 7 bases lay outside the gene matches. CDR3 coding DNA: TGTGCCAGCAGCCAGACAGGGAATCACGAGCAGTACTTC. It is translated as CASSQTGNHEQYF.

The chain is built from TRBV4-1 and TRBJ2-1, with TRBD1 identical over 7 bases. The V and J ends lost 0 bases and 7 bases, in that order; junction bases with no gene match: 18. CDR3 length: 19 amino acids. Per the germline V gene, CDR1 is MGHRA and CDR2 is YSYEKL. Here the CDR3 DNA reads TGCGCCAGCAGCCAAGATTCACCCCGCTCTGGAACAGGGGAGAATGAGCAGTTCTTC. Encoded protein: CASSQDSPRSGTGENEQFF.

The chain carries TRBV12-3 or TRBV12-4 and TRBJ2-3, with D tentatively TRBD1 (5 bases). V lost 2 bases and J lost 6, with 9 bases in between. The CDR3 extends over 13 amino acids. The CDR3: CASSLMGLDTQYF. The CDR3 DNA follows: TGTGCCAGCAGTTTAATGGGGCTTGATACGCAGTATTTT.

This clone was observed a handful of times. J is TRBJ2-6 and V is TRBV4-2; 9 positions agree with TRBD1. This CDR3 contains 19 residues. The ends lost 4 bases at V and 0 bases at J; junction bases unmatched: 10. In germline, CDR1 is LGHNA, CDR2 YNFKEQ. As DNA, the CDR3 is TGTGCCAGCAGCCCCCGTTTTCAGACAGGGGGCTCTGGGGCCAACGTCCTGACTTTC. It yields the protein CASSPRFQTGGSGANVLTF.

CDR3 protein: CASSLGRPEKLFF. As DNA, the CDR3 is TGTGCCAGCAGTTTGGGCAGGCCTGAAAAACTGTTTTTT. The chain links TRBV28 to TRBJ1-4; D is uncertain. Germline assignment: CDR1 MDHEN and CDR2 SYDVKM. The CDR3 sequence is 13 residues long. V was pared by 3 bases and J by 7 bases, with 9 bases between.

The CDR3 protein is CASSYEAGGSYEQYF. The DNA of the CDR3 is TGTGCCAGCAGTTATGAAGCGGGAGGCTCCTACGAGCAGTACTTC. The chain is built from TRBV27 and TRBJ2-7; 9 nucleotides align to TRBD2. CDR1 is MNHEY, CDR2 SMNVEV, per germline (reference sequence). CDR3 length: 15 amino acids. V lost 4 bases to trimming and J lost 0 bases; unmatched junction nucleotides: 4.

The chain combines TRBV27 with TRBJ1-6; D possibly corresponds to TRBD1 (6 bases). This CDR3 has 17 amino acids. The ends were cut back, 5 bases at V and 7 bases at J, with 21 bases in the middle. Germline V gene lookup returns CDR1 MNHEY and CDR2 SMNVEV (reference sequence). The CDR3 DNA is TGTGCCAGCAGTCGAGGGGGACCACCCCGGATAAATTCACCCCTCCACTTT. Translating it yields CASSRGGPPRINSPLHF.

V usage is TRBV28 and J usage is TRBJ2-5; tentatively, D is TRBD1 (5 bases). The V end lost 3 bases, the J end lost 0 bases, and 17 bases lay between the germline ends. This CDR3 comprises 17 residues. CDR1 MDHEN and CDR2 SYDVKM come from the germline V gene. The CDR3 loop is CASSLGPGLLNQETQYF. For the CDR3, the DNA is TGTGCCAGCAGTTTGGGGCCAGGGTTGCTGAACCAAGAGACCCAGTACTTC.

The chain recombines TRBV19 with TRBJ2-5; 7 bases line up with TRBD1. The CDR3 spans 14 residues. The V gene's germline CDR1 is LNHDA and CDR2 SQIVND (reference sequence). The trim removed 3 bases at V and 5 bases at J, leaving 6 bases unmatched. The CDR3 DNA sequence: TGTGCCAGTAGTATGACTCCGGGACAGGAGACCCAGTACTTC. The encoded protein is CASSMTPGQETQYF.

V is TRBV20-1 and J is TRBJ2-5; D is unresolved. Between the trimmed V and J ends, which lost 5 bases and 4 bases, there was a span of 8 bases. This CDR3 comprises 11 residues. The germline gives CDR1 DFQATT, CDR2 SNEGSKA (reference sequence). This CDR3 is CSAGHRETQYF. DNA for the CDR3: TGCAGTGCTGGTCACAGAGAGACCCAGTACTTC.

The chain uses TRBV5-1 and TRBJ1-1; perhaps TRBD1 as D (5 bases). V was shortened by 3 bases and J by 1 base, with 13 bases between the two germline ends. Germline CDR1 SGHRS, CDR2 YFSETQ. The CDR3 is 15 amino acids. The CDR3 spells CASSWGDRGNTEAFF. CDR3 DNA sequence: TGCGCCAGCAGCTGGGGTGACAGAGGGAACACTGAAGCTTTCTTT.

The chain recombines TRBV9 with TRBJ1-1, with a tentative D call TRBD1 (5 bases). Trimming removed 7 bases from V and 7 bases from J, with 14 bases in between. The CDR3 is 12 residues long. Germline CDR1 reads SGDLS; CDR2 reads YYNGEE. CDR3: CASGRGGYEAFF. The CDR3 DNA reads as TGTGCCAGCGGGCGGGGCGGTTATGAAGCTTTCTTT.

The V and J genes are TRBV5-1 and TRBJ2-1; D perhaps matches TRBD2 (7 bases). Trimming shortened V by 2 bases and J by 5 bases, and 14 bases separated the two germline ends. The CDR3 is 15 residues long. The germline CDR1 and CDR2 sequences are SGHRS and YFSETQ. As DNA, the CDR3 is TGCGCCAGCAGCTTCTGGGGGGGCGCTGACAATGAGCAGTTCTTC. Its translation: CASSFWGGADNEQFF.

The rearrangement links TRBV3-1 (or the pseudogene TRBV3-2) to TRBJ2-3; TRBD2 matches 12 bases. The CDR3 runs 16 residues. Per the germline V gene, CDR1 is LGHDT and CDR2 is YNNKEL (reference sequence). V shed 4 bases and J 1 base; nucleotides not matched to a gene: 3. This CDR3 is CASSPRTSGGTDTQYF. CDR3 in DNA: TGTGCCAGCAGCCCTCGGACTAGCGGGGGCACAGATACGCAGTATTTT.

J is TRBJ2-7 and V is TRBV7-2, with D possibly being TRBD2 (5 bases). The CDR3 is 14 amino acids. The germline V gene encodes CDR1 SGHTA and CDR2 FQGNSA. The ends were cut back, 5 bases at V and 3 bases at J, with 14 bases in the middle. CDR3 coding DNA: TGTGCCAGCAGCCCACATCCGGGGTACTACGAGCAGTACTTC. Translated: CASSPHPGYYEQYF.

V and J are TRBV6-5 and TRBJ2-3; D uncertain. Germline V gene lookup returns CDR1 MNHEY and CDR2 SVGAGI. Trimming pared 2 bases from V and 6 bases from J, leaving 9 bases between. CDR3 length: 13 amino acids. The CDR3 here is CASSYSVVDTQYF. The CDR3 DNA sequence: TGTGCCAGCAGTTACAGTGTAGTGGATACGCAGTATTTT.

V usage is TRBV3-1 (or the pseudogene TRBV3-2) and J usage is TRBJ2-3; D remains ambiguous. CDR3 length: 18 residues. Germline V gene data show CDR1 as LGHDT and CDR2 as YNNKEL (reference sequence). V was cut by 2 bases and J by 4 bases, with 22 bases left in between. The CDR3 DNA reads as TGTGCCAGCAGCCAAAACAAATTCTACTCCCAATGGTCAGATACGCAGTATTTT. Translation: CASSQNKFYSQWSDTQYF.

The V and J genes are TRBV7-8 and TRBJ1-5; a possible D gene is TRBD1 (5 bases). Trimming took 3 bases from V and 4 from J, leaving 16 bases between them. CDR3 length equals 16 residues. CDR1 SGHVS and CDR2 FQNEAQ come from the germline V gene. In DNA form, the CDR3 reads TGTGCCAGCAGCTTTGTCGGAGCAGGGCCAAATCAGCCCCAGCATTTT. Translating it yields CASSFVGAGPNQPQHF.

The chain links TRBV6-6 to TRBJ1-2; tentative D call: TRBD1 (5 bases). V was pared by 7 bases and J by 4 bases, with 19 bases between. Germline V gives CDR1 MNHNY, CDR2 SVGAGI (reference sequence). The CDR3 is 15 amino acids. The CDR3 loop is CASTRGVAGGYGYTF. The CDR3 DNA sequence: TGTGCCAGCACTCGGGGAGTAGCGGGGGGCTATGGCTACACCTTC.

This rearrangement joins TRBV28 to TRBJ2-7; D unresolved. The CDR3 contains 13 residues. With 5 bases removed from V and 6 bases from J, the gap between germline ends came to 14 bases. Per germline, CDR1 MDHEN and CDR2 SYDVKM. The CDR3 nucleotides read TGTGCCAGCAGTAGACTGGATTCAGGCGAGCAGTACTTC. Protein: CASSRLDSGEQYF.